This paragraph reports one T cell receptor beta chain. The data were obtained in a study of blood T cell repertoires in COVID-19. Study overall: PBMCs, B-cell-depleted T cells, or T cells were the source of the cDNA or gDNA that made up the material.

This CDR3 contains 20 residues. Germline lookup yields CDR1 GTSNPN and CDR2 SVGIG (reference sequence). V lost 0 bases, J lost 2 bases, and 18 bases stayed unmatched. Sequencing was performed with immunoSEQ multiplex PCR; in TCRdb, only in-frame clones are kept and a portion is missing. The sample yields 250,000 to 400,000 clones, 85% seen once. The sample consisted of PBMCs or T cells enriched from blood (not recorded which). This receptor was obtained from a woman aged 30 to 39 who had been exposed to COVID-19. The chain links TRBV30 to TRBJ2-3; 9 nucleotides align to TRBD2. CDR3 nucleotide sequence: TGTGCCTGGAGTGTACGTCTTGCGGGAGGGACCCGAATCCACACAGATACGCAGTATTTT. It yields the protein CAWSVRLAGGTRIHTDTQYF.